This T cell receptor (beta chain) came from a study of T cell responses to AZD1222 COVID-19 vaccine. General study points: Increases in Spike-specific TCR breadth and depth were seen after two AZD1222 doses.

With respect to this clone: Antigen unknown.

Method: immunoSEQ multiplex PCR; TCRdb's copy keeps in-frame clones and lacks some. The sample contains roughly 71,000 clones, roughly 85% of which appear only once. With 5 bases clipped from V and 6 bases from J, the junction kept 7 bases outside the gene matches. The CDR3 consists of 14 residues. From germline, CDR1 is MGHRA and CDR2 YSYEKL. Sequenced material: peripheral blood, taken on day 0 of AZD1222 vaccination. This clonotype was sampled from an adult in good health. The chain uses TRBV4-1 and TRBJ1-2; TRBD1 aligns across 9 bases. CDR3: CASSGVQGADGYTF. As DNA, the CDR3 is TGCGCCAGCAGCGGAGTACAGGGGGCCGATGGCTACACCTTC.